This T cell receptor beta chain was profiled in a study of shared clonotypes between healthy human individuals. Study outcomes and limitations: Only a few donors were included, so the genetic and exposure-history diversity represented was limited.

About this clone: Its antigen remains unknown.

Profiling relied on immunoSEQ multiplex PCR, and the TCRdb table lists in-frame clones only, not all of them. The profile shows 2,500,000 or so clones, more than 85% of them singletons. Trimming cost V 4 bases and J 3 bases; bases outside gene matches: 5. Germline assignment: CDR1 SGHRS and CDR2 YFSETQ. This CDR3 spans 15 amino acids. Material for sequencing was naive CD4+ T cells from PBMCs. Subset described: CD45RA+ positively selected. The receptor was derived from a man between 18 and 35 years old in good health. Some clones in this sample may be carry-over from other donors' samples. This rearrangement joins TRBV5-1 to TRBJ2-2; 8 nucleotides match TRBD1. This CDR3 reads CASSDQGADTGELFF. The DNA for the CDR3 is TGCGCCAGCAGCGACCAGGGGGCAGACACCGGGGAGCTGTTTTTT.